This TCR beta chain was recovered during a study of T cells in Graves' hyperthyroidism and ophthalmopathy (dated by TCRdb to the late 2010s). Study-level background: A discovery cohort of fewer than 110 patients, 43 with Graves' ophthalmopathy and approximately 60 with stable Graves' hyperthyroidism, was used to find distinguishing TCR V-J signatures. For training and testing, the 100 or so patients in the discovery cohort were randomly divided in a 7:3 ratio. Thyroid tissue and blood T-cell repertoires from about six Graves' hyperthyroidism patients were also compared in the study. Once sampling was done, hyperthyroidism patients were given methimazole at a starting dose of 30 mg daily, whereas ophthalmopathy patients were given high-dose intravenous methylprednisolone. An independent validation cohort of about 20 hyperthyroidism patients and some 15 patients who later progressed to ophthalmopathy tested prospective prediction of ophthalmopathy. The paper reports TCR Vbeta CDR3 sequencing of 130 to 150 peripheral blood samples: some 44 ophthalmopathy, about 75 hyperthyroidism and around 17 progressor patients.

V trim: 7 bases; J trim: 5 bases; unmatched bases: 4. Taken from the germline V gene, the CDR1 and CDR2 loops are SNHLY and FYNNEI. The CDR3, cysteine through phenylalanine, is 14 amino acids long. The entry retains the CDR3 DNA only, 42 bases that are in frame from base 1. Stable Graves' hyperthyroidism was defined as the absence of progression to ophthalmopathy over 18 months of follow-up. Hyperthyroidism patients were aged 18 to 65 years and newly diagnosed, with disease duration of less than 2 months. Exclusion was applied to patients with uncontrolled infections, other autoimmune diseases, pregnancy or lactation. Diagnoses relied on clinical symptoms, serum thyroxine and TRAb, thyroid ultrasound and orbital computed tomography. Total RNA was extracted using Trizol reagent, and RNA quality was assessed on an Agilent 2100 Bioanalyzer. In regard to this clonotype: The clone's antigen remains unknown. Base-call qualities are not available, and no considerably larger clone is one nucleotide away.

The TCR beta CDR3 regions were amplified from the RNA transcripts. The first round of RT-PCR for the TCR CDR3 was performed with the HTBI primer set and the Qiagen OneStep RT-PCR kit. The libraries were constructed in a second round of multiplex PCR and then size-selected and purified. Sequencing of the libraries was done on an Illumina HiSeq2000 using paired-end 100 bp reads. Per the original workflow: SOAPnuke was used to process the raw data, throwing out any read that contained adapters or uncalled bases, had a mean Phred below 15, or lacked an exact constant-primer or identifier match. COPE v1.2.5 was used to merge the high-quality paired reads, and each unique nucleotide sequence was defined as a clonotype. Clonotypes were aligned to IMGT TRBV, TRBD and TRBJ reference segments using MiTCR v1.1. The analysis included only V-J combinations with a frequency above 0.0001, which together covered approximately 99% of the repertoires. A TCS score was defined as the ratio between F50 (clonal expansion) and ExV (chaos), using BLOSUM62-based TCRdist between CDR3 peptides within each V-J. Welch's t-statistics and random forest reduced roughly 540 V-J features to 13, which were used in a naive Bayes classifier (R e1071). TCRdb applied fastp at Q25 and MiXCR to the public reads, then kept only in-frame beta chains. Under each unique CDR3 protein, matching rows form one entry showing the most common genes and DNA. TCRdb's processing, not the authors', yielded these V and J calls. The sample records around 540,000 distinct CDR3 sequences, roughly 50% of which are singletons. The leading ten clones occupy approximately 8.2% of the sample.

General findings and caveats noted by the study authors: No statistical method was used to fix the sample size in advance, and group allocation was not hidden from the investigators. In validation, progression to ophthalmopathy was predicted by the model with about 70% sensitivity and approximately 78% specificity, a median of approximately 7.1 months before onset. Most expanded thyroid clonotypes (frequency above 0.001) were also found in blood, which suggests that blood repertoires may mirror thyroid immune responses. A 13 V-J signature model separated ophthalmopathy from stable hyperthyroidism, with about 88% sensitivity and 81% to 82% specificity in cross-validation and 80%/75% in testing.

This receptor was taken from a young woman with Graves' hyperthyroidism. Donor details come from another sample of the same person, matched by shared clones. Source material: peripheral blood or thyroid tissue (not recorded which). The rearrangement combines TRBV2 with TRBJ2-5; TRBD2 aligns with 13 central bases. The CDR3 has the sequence CASIRTSGSETQYF. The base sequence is TGTGCCAGCATACGGACTAGCGGGAGTGAGACCCAGTACTTC.